The following is a TCR beta chain sequence with its context. The entry originates in a study of OX40 agonist ivuxolimab in advanced cancers. Germline V CDR1 and CDR2: SGHNT, YYREEE (reference sequence). This CDR3 has 14 residues. Germline trimming cut 4 bases from V and 4 bases from J; bases unmatched to any gene: 4. Cycle 7 day 1, cycle 4 day 1, and baseline were the timepoints at which blood was sampled. Some clones are missing from TCRdb's copy, which holds only in-frame ones; the method was immunoSEQ multiplex PCR. This sample has approximately 74,000 clones, with 82% found just once. The sequence derives from an adult with an advanced solid tumor such as melanoma, head and neck, liver or kidney cancer. The chain joins TRBV5-4 to TRBJ1-3; 8 bases align to TRBD1. The sample was CD4+ or CD8+ T cells sorted from blood, taken in a trial of the OX40 agonist ivuxolimab. The CDR3 DNA reads as TGTGCCAGCAGCACAGGGGGTTCCGGAAACACCATATATTTT. Amino acids: CASSTGGSGNTIYF.